This paragraph reports one T cell receptor (beta chain). Its matching antigen is unknown. The data are from a study of CD8+CD57+ T cells in acquired aplastic anemia. Turning to the study itself: Average DNA yield from sorted CD4+ and CD8+ cells was about 2.9 ug.

CD8+CD57+ cell expansion had been shown by flow cytometry in patients chosen for sequencing. Study-wide points: Fewer than 30 CD8+ CDR3 sequences were shared between patients and controls.

CDR3 and TCR beta VDJ profiling relied on a genomic DNA template. From the reads, TCRdb called clonotypes with MiXCR, one entry per CDR3 protein. This table has under 200,000 distinct CDR3 sequences, 70% to 80% appearing once. Source material: sorted CD4+, CD8+, or CD8+CD57+ T cells (not recorded which) from PBMCs. This clonotype was sampled from a human donor with aplastic anemia.

The CDR3, as DNA: TGTGCCAGTCGGGGACTAGTGTTCACCGGGGAGCTGTTTTTT. Its protein is CASRGLVFTGELFF. The rearrangement joins TRBV19 to TRBJ2-2; TRBD2 matches 8 bases. Losses at the gene ends were 8 bases for V and 4 bases for J; bases not matched to a gene: 6. The CDR3 runs to 14 residues. The V gene's germline CDR1 is LNHDA and CDR2 SQIVND (reference sequence).